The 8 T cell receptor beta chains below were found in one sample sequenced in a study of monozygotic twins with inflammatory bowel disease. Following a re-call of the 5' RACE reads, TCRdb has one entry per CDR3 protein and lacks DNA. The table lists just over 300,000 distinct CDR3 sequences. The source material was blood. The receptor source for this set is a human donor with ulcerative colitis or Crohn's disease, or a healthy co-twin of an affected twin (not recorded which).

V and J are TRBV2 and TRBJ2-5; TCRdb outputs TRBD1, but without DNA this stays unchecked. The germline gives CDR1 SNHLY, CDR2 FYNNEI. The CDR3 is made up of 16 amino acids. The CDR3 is CASTPDRFGTGETQYF.

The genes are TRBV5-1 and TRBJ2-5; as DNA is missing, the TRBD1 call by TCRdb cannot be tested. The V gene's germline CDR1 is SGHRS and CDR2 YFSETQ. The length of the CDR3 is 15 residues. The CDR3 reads CASSLGAGQGETQYF.

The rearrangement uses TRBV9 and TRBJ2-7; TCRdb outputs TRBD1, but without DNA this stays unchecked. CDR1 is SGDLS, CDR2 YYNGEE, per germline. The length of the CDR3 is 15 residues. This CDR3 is CASSTGQPDTYEQYF. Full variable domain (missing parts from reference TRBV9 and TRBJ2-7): DSGVTQTPKHLITATGQRVTLRCSPRSGDLSVYWYQQSLDQGLQFLIQYYNGEERAKGNILERFSAQQFPDLHSELNLSSLELGDSALYFCASSTGQPDTYEQYFGPGTRLTVT.

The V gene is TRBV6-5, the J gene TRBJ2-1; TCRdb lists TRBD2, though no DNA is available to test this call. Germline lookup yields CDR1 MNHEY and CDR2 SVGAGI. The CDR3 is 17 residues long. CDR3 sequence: CASSYLGLAGGNNEQFF.

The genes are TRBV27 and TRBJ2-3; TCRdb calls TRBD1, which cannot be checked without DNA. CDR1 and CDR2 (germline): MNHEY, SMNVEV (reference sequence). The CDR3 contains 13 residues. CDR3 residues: CASSLSRADTQYF.

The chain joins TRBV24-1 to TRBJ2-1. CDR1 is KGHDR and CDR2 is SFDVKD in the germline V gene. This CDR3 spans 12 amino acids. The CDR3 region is CAATSGYNEQFF.

The CDR3 is CASILERVNNEQFF. The chain combines TRBV2 with TRBJ2-1; TCRdb names TRBD2, which stays unverified in the absence of DNA. There are 14 residues in the CDR3. From germline, CDR1 is SNHLY and CDR2 FYNNEI.

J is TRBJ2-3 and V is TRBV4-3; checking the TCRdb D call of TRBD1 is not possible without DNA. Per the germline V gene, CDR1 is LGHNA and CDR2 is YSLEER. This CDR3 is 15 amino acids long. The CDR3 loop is CASSPSSRNTDTQYF.